The 30 T cell receptor beta chains below all came from one sample that was sequenced in a study of CD8 T cells in ankylosing spondylitis (TCRdb year 2017). No antigen has been assigned to these receptors. The library was produced with 5' RACE. Sequencing used an Illumina HiSeq 2500. Starting from the raw public reads, TCRdb applied fastp trimming at Q25, assembled clones with MiXCR and retained in-frame beta chains. Every distinct CDR3 protein forms one entry, paired with its most common genes and DNA. The sample has about 540,000 distinct CDR3 sequences on record, roughly 13% of them singletons. The ten largest clones represent under 7.5% of the sample. Beyond this particular receptor, the publication reports: A TCR beta motif of about eight highly homologous amino acid variants appeared characteristic of blood from ankylosing spondylitis patients.

Input material: blood, either unsorted or a sorted T cell fraction (not recorded which). Source of these receptors: a male donor with ankylosing spondylitis.

This chain links TRBV27 with TRBJ1-5, with a tentative D call TRBD1 (6 bases). V lost 6 bases and J lost 2, with 14 bases in between. The CDR3 totals 15 residues. The germline V gene encodes CDR1 MNHEY and CDR2 SMNVEV (reference sequence). DNA for the CDR3: TGTGCCAGCAGAAGACAGGACGATGGCAATCAGCCCCAGCATTTT. This sequence encodes CASRRQDDGNQPQHF.

This chain connects TRBV7-9 to TRBJ2-1; D not resolved. The CDR3 runs to 16 residues. The germline V and J ends were trimmed by 1 base and 4 bases, with 14 bases remaining between them. Germline V gene lookup returns CDR1 SEHNR and CDR2 FQNEAQ (reference sequence). The CDR3 sequence: CASSLGGNQGYNEQFF. CDR3 nucleotide sequence: TGTGCCAGCAGCTTAGGTGGAAATCAAGGGTACAATGAGCAGTTCTTC.

This clonotype was found a few times. This chain joins TRBV5-1 and TRBJ1-1, with TRBD1 matching 9 bases. V lost 2 bases to trimming and J lost 4 bases; unmatched junction nucleotides: 6. The CDR3 loop spans 15 amino acids. Germline V CDR1 and CDR2: SGHRS, YFSETQ. CDR3 bases: TGCGCCAGCAGCTTTACAGGGGGCGCGGGCACTGAAGCTTTCTTT. It yields the protein CASSFTGGAGTEAFF.

The chain has TRBV29-1 and TRBJ2-2, with 8 bases fitting TRBD1. Per germline, CDR1 SQVTM and CDR2 ANQGSEA. V lost 5 bases to trimming and J lost 4 bases; unmatched junction nucleotides: 3. The CDR3 has 13 residues. CDR3 DNA: TGCAGCGTTAGGACAGGGACCACCGGGGAGCTGTTTTTT. It translates to CSVRTGTTGELFF.

The V and J genes are TRBV29-1 and TRBJ1-5; 10 positions match TRBD1. The germline V gene encodes CDR1 SQVTM and CDR2 ANQGSEA. J was trimmed by 5 bases and V by 4 bases; bases with no gene match: 2. This CDR3 is 13 amino acids long. The CDR3 coding sequence is TGCAGCGTTGCAGGGACAGGGGATCAGCCCCAGCATTTT. This translates into CSVAGTGDQPQHF.

The V call is TRBV7-2, the J call TRBJ2-7; D might be TRBD1 (5 bases). This CDR3 region has 14 residues. Germline CDR1 is SGHTA and CDR2 is FQGNSA. The V and J ends lost 1 base and 5 bases respectively, with 12 bases between them. DNA for the CDR3: TGTGCCAGCAGCTTAGACAGGACGCGTGACGAGCAGTACTTC. Protein product: CASSLDRTRDEQYF. The full variable domain, in which reference TRBV7-2 and TRBJ2-7 provide the parts outside the CDR3, is GAGVSQSPSNKVTEKGKDVELRCDPISGHTALYWYRQSLGQGLEFLIYFQGNSAPDKSGLPSDRFSAERTGGSVSTLTIQRTQQEDSAVYLCASSLDRTRDEQYFGPGTRLTVT.

This clonotype has more than one count but fewer than ten. The gene calls are TRBV2 and TRBJ2-7; D perhaps matches TRBD1 (5 bases). CDR1 is SNHLY and CDR2 is FYNNEI in the germline V gene. CDR3 size: 15 residues. The V gene lost 2 bases and the J gene lost 0 bases, with 11 bases spanning the gap. The CDR3 DNA reads as TGTGCCAGCAGTGAAATGGACAAGAGCTCCTACGAGCAGTACTTC. Translation gives CASSEMDKSSYEQYF.

This chain connects TRBV2 to TRBJ2-1; D is unclear. CDR3 length equals 13 residues. Looked up from germline, CDR1 is SNHLY and CDR2 is FYNNEI. Trimming removed 3 bases at V and 8 bases at J, with 11 bases between. The CDR3 is CASSEGRWDEQFF. In DNA, the CDR3 is TGTGCCAGCAGTGAGGGCAGGTGGGATGAGCAGTTCTTC.

This clonotype was found a few times. The chain employs TRBV27 and TRBJ2-6; no firm D call. The CDR3 length is 14 residues. Germline values: CDR1 MNHEY, CDR2 SMNVEV (reference sequence). V lost 7 bases, J lost 4 bases, and 11 bases lay in between. The CDR3 reads CASNALGGANVLTF. The CDR3, as DNA: TGTGCCAGCAATGCTCTCGGGGGGGCCAACGTCCTGACTTTC.

There are a few counts of this clonotype. The rearrangement uses TRBV11-2 and TRBJ2-2; 9 positions match TRBD1. This CDR3 spans 16 amino acids. The trim removed 3 bases at V and 5 bases at J, leaving 7 bases unmatched. CDR1 is SGHAT, CDR2 FQNNGV, per germline. As DNA, the CDR3 is TGTGCCAGCAGCTTTGTCGGACAGGGGAGGACCGGGGAGCTGTTTTTT. Amino acids: CASSFVGQGRTGELFF.

The chain combines TRBV5-4 with TRBJ2-3; 11 positions agree with TRBD2. V was pared by 1 base and J by 2 bases, with 18 bases of the junction left unmatched. The CDR3 runs 21 residues. Germline loops: CDR1 SGHNT, CDR2 YYREEE (reference sequence). In nucleotides, the CDR3 is TGTGCCAGCAGCTTGCCCGGACAGCTAGCGGGAGGCCCGCCTTTCACAGATACGCAGTATTTT. Amino acid sequence: CASSLPGQLAGGPPFTDTQYF.

The sample holds many counts of this clonotype. The rearrangement joins TRBV7-9 to TRBJ1-1; D is ambiguous. The V gene's germline CDR1 is SEHNR and CDR2 FQNEAQ (reference sequence). The CDR3 extends over 13 amino acids. V lost 7 bases, J lost 3 bases, and 12 bases lay in between. CDR3 protein: CASISVGDTEAFF. The CDR3 region has the DNA TGTGCCAGCATCTCAGTCGGGGACACTGAAGCTTTCTTT.

This chain links TRBV16 with TRBJ1-2, with 7 bases aligning to TRBD1. The CDR3 is 15 residues long. The germline V gene encodes CDR1 KGHSY and CDR2 FQNENV. V shed 0 bases, J shed 4 bases, and the junction held 5 bases outside the gene matches. The CDR3 loop reads CASSQSATGLYGYTF. CDR3 sequence (DNA): TGTGCCAGCAGCCAATCCGCGACAGGGCTCTATGGCTACACCTTC. The full variable domain, in which reference TRBV16 and TRBJ1-2 provide the parts outside the CDR3, is GEEVAQTPKHLVRGEGQKAKLYCAPIKGHSYVFWYQQVLKNEFKFLISFQNENVFDETGMPKERFSAKCLPNSPCSLEIQATKLEDSAVYFCASSQSATGLYGYTFGSGTRLTVV.

V gene TRBV5-1 combines with J gene TRBJ1-6; D is unclear. CDR3 length: 14 amino acids. V lost 3 bases and J 9 bases, leaving 13 bases between the germline ends. Germline V CDR1 and CDR2: SGHRS, YFSETQ. Here the CDR3 DNA reads TGCGCCAGCAGCTGGGGAACTTTGGGTTCACCCCTCCACTTT. Its translation: CASSWGTLGSPLHF.

About this clonotype: A read error may produce the germline difference seen at one junction end. The chain links TRBV12-3 or TRBV12-4 to TRBJ2-1, with a weak D call TRBD1 (6 bases). This CDR3 comprises 18 residues. Here the CDR3 DNA reads TGTACCAGCAGTTTTCTTGGGGGCGTAAGGAATTCCTACAATGAGCAGTTCTTC. It specifies CTSSFLGGVRNSYNEQFF.

The V call is TRBV29-1, the J call TRBJ1-3; D is possibly TRBD1 (5 bases). Trimming removed 6 bases at V and 7 bases at J, with 28 bases between. Germline V CDR1 and CDR2: SQVTM, ANQGSEA. The CDR3 totals 17 residues. The CDR3 loop reads CSVSEGRFSEARNTIYF. CDR3 in DNA: TGCAGCGTATCGGAGGGGAGGTTTTCGGAAGCCCGGAACACCATATATTTT.

Ten or more counts support this clonotype. The chain employs TRBV4-2 and TRBJ2-7; TRBD2 matches 10 bases. The CDR3 sequence is 16 residues long. Germline V gene data show CDR1 as LGHNA and CDR2 as YNFKEQ. V shed 5 bases and J 1 base; nucleotides not matched to a gene: 8. DNA of the CDR3: TGTGCCAGCAGCTCCCTGCTAGCGGGAGAGTCCTACGAGCAGTACTTC. It yields the protein CASSSLLAGESYEQYF.

The chain uses TRBV7-2 and TRBJ1-2; D possibly corresponds to TRBD1 (6 bases). The V end lost 4 bases, the J end lost 3 bases, and 15 bases lay between the germline ends. Germline assignment: CDR1 SGHTA and CDR2 FQGNSA. The CDR3 extends over 15 amino acids. The CDR3 nucleotides read TGTGCCAGCAGCTACGGAGCGGGGACACACTATGGCTACACCTTC. Protein: CASSYGAGTHYGYTF.

This clonotype was observed a handful of times. The rearrangement uses TRBV20-1 and TRBJ1-1; 8 bases align to TRBD1. The germline V gene has CDR1 DFQATT and CDR2 SNEGSKA (reference sequence). With V trimmed by 1 base and J by 4 bases, 5 bases remained unmatched. This CDR3 is 14 amino acids long. The CDR3 nucleotides are TGCAGTGCTAGAGTCCAGGGGGCGAGCACTGAAGCTTTCTTT. Amino acids: CSARVQGASTEAFF.

Details on this clonotype: A much larger clone is a single base away; this may be a read error. The chain uses TRBV5-1 and TRBJ2-1, with D possibly TRBD2 on 5 matching bases. The CDR3 runs to 15 residues. In germline, CDR1 is SGHRS, CDR2 YFSETQ. CDR3 sequence (DNA): TGCGCCAGCAGCGAACGATCTAGCTCCTACAATAAGCAGTTCTTC. Its protein is CASSERSSSYNKQFF. Based on the CDR3 plus reference TRBV5-1 and TRBJ2-1, the full variable domain is KAGVTQTPRYLIKTRGQQVTLSCSPISGHRSVSWYQQTPGQGLQFLFEYFSETQRNKGNFPGRFSGRQFSNSRSEMNVSTLELGDSALYLCASSERSSSYNKQFFGPGTRLTVL.

This clonotype occurred a few times. The rearrangement links TRBV3-1 to TRBJ2-1; no clear D gene. Trimming removed 4 bases at V and 8 bases at J, with 18 bases between. Germline loops: CDR1 LGHDT, CDR2 YNNKEL (reference sequence). This CDR3 has 15 residues. The CDR3 bases are TGTGCCAGCAGCCCACCGGGCCGCTCTTCTCATGAGCAGTTCTTC. This codes for CASSPPGRSSHEQFF.

This clonotype was detected many times. The V call is TRBV10-3, the J call TRBJ1-2; D gene uncertain. Germline V gives CDR1 ENHRY, CDR2 SYGVKD. The CDR3 spans 12 residues. Trimming stripped 11 bases from V and 6 bases from J, with 16 bases between. CDR3 residues: CASSGRRDGYTF. As DNA, the CDR3 is TGTGCCTCAAGCGGGCGACGGGATGGCTACACCTTC.

The chain combines TRBV29-1 with TRBJ1-2; 11 bases are a match to TRBD1. Germline CDR1 reads SQVTM; CDR2 reads ANQGSEA. CDR3 length equals 14 residues. The trim removed 7 bases at V and 4 bases at J, leaving 8 bases unmatched. The CDR3 nucleotides are TGCAGCGCAGCGGACAGGGGGCATGGCTATGGCTACACCTTC. It encodes CSAADRGHGYGYTF. Using reference TRBV29-1 and TRBJ1-2 for the parts outside the CDR3, the full variable domain is SAVISQKPSRDICQRGTSLTIQCQVDSQVTMMFWYRQQPGQSLTLIATANQGSEATYESGFVIDKFPISRPNLTFSTLTVSNMSPEDSSIYLCSAADRGHGYGYTFGSGTRLTVV.

In its sample, this clonotype was seen many times. V and J are TRBV10-3 and TRBJ2-1; no definite D call. CDR3 length equals 12 residues. V dropped 2 bases and J dropped 4 bases, with 3 bases sitting between them. Germline CDR1 reads ENHRY; CDR2 reads SYGVKD. The CDR3 loop is CAISEQYNEQFF. The CDR3 nucleotides read TGTGCCATCAGTGAGCAATACAATGAGCAGTTCTTC.

This clonotype came up a few times. This chain joins TRBV25-1 and TRBJ2-2; D possibly uses TRBD1 or TRBD2 (5 bases each). Germline CDR1 reads MGHDK; CDR2 reads SYGVNS. V was shortened by 1 base and J by 7 bases, with 10 bases between the two germline ends. CDR3 length: 14 residues. The chain's CDR3 is CASSESWGIGELFF. In DNA, the CDR3 is TGTGCCAGCAGTGAATCCTGGGGGATCGGGGAGCTGTTTTTT.

CDR3: CASSLTGVEATQYF. The DNA for the CDR3 is TGTGCCAGCAGTTTAACAGGGGTCGAGGCGACCCAGTACTTC. V usage is TRBV27 and J usage is TRBJ2-5; TRBD1 agrees at 7 bases. Germline trimming cut 2 bases from V and 7 bases from J; bases unmatched to any gene: 7. The CDR3 consists of 14 residues. Looked up from germline, CDR1 is MNHEY and CDR2 is SMNVEV (reference sequence).

The chain has TRBV6-1 and TRBJ2-1; 9 bases align to TRBD2. The CDR3 runs 18 residues. The germline V gene has CDR1 MNHNS and CDR2 SASEGT. V shed 2 bases and J 7 bases; nucleotides not matched to a gene: 15. Here the CDR3 reads CASSESPIVAGARNEQFF. For the CDR3, the DNA is TGTGCCAGCAGTGAATCCCCCATAGTAGCGGGAGCAAGGAATGAGCAGTTCTTC.

This clonotype appeared many times. The J gene is TRBJ2-1, the V gene TRBV20-1; no reliable D call. This CDR3 contains 13 residues. Germline CDR1 reads DFQATT; CDR2 reads SNEGSKA (reference sequence). Trimming pared 3 bases from V and 4 bases from J, leaving 10 bases between. CDR3 nucleotide sequence: TGCAGTGCTAGCCCCGAGGTGTACAATGAGCAGTTCTTC. This encodes CSASPEVYNEQFF.

CDR3 protein: CASSPATGEQFF. The CDR3 nucleotides are TGTGCCAGCAGCCCAGCTACGGGAGAGCAGTTCTTC. V usage is TRBV12-3 or TRBV12-4 and J usage is TRBJ2-1, with a weak D call TRBD2 (5 bases). V lost 6 bases and J lost 10, with 13 bases in between. The CDR3 runs to 12 residues.

This clonotype was seen a handful of times. The V and J genes are TRBV28 and TRBJ1-5; D not resolved. The CDR3 runs 12 residues. CDR1 and CDR2 from the germline V gene are MDHEN and SYDVKM. The V end was cut by 8 bases, the J end by 6 bases, with 11 bases between. As DNA, the CDR3 is TGTGCCAGCGGGGATTACGGTCAGCCCCAGCATTTT. Amino acid sequence: CASGDYGQPQHF.